One and the same sample provided the 32 T cell receptor beta chains below, sequenced in a study of blood T cells in healthy people across ages. Sample-barcoded 5' priming and a J-beta primer mix drove a second PCR of roughly 6 to 12 cycles. Via MiXCR, TCRdb re-called the 5' RACE reads, giving one row per CDR3 protein. This sample has around 1.5 million distinct CDR3 sequences; almost 60% occur once, and the top ten carry 6.7%. Sequencing input: blood. These receptors were collected from a man in his late teens or twenties in good health.

Worth noting for this clonotype: At one of its ends the junction is not consistent with the germline gene, which may arise from a read error. The chain uses TRBV20-1 and TRBJ1-2; possible D gene TRBD1, 5 bases. The CDR3 consists of 14 residues. Germline values: CDR1 DFQATT, CDR2 SNEGSKA (reference sequence). This chain's CDR3 is CSARSAGFDSGCTF. The CDR3 DNA reads as TGCAGTGCTAGGTCGGCAGGGTTTGACTCTGGCTGCACCTTC.

This clonotype came up once. The gene calls are TRBV3-1 and TRBJ2-1; tentatively, D is TRBD1 (6 bases). The CDR3 runs to 12 residues. CDR1 is LGHDT and CDR2 is YNNKEL in the germline V gene (reference sequence). CDR3 in DNA: TGTAGCAGACAGGCGAACTACAATGAGCAGTTCTTC. Amino acids: CSRQANYNEQFF.

The V gene is TRBV5-1, the J gene TRBJ2-5; D is possibly TRBD2 (5 bases). The better agreement between TRBJ2-7 and the DNA end casts doubt on the J call. Germline assignment: CDR1 SGHRS and CDR2 YFSETQ. The CDR3 is 15 amino acids. The chain's CDR3 is CASRPKDGLSYEQYF. CDR3 nucleotide sequence: TGCGCCAGCAGGCCGAAGGACGGACTCTCCTACGAGCAGTACTTC.

This clonotype has only a few counts. The chain employs TRBV7-9 and TRBJ2-7; a possible D gene is TRBD1 (7 bases). The germline V and J ends were trimmed by 10 bases and 3 bases, with 13 bases remaining between them. The V gene's germline CDR1 is SEHNR and CDR2 FQNEAQ (reference sequence). The CDR3 loop spans 12 amino acids. DNA of the CDR3: TGTGCCATGACAGGGAGGAACTACGAGCAGTACTTC. Its translation is CAMTGRNYEQYF.

The CDR3 sequence is CASSTGQGAWYEQYF. CDR3 sequence (DNA): TGTGCCAGCAGTACGGGACAGGGGGCTTGGTACGAGCAGTACTTC. The chain is built from TRBV5-4 and TRBJ2-7; 12 bases fit TRBD1. Germline-derived CDR1 and CDR2 are SGHNT and YYREEE (reference sequence). The trim removed 5 bases at V and 4 bases at J, leaving 7 bases unmatched. This CDR3 has 15 amino acids.

This clonotype was detected once. The chain combines TRBV5-1 with TRBJ2-1; 7 nucleotides agree with TRBD2. In germline, CDR1 is SGHRS, CDR2 YFSETQ. The CDR3 consists of 15 residues. V was clipped by 3 bases and J by 10 bases; unmatched bases: 13. CDR3 loop: CASSSGLAVEREQFF. CDR3 nucleotides: TGCGCCAGCAGCTCAGGCCTAGCGGTCGAGCGAGAGCAGTTCTTC.

The CDR3 here is CASSYSAGEGNQPQHF. The CDR3 DNA reads TGTGCCAGCAGTTACTCGGCAGGCGAGGGCAATCAGCCCCAGCATTTT. The rearrangement uses TRBV6-5 and TRBJ1-5; D remains unclear. The V end lost 0 bases, the J end lost 2 bases, and 11 bases lay between the germline ends. Looked up from germline, CDR1 is MNHEY and CDR2 is SVGAGI. This CDR3 comprises 16 residues.

J is TRBJ1-2 and V is TRBV29-1; D unresolved. Trimming stripped 6 bases from V and 4 bases from J, with 15 bases between. CDR3 length: 13 amino acids. The V gene's germline CDR1 is SQVTM and CDR2 ANQGSEA. The CDR3 region is CSVARVISYGYTF. The CDR3 DNA follows: TGCAGCGTGGCGCGAGTTATATCCTATGGCTACACCTTC.

This chain connects TRBV12-3 or TRBV12-4 to TRBJ1-4, with D possibly TRBD1 on 6 matching bases. Trimming stripped 6 bases from V and 6 bases from J, with 17 bases between. The CDR3 is 15 amino acids. The CDR3, as DNA: TGTGCCAGCAGATTCCCCGAGGGGGGAGATGAAAAACTGTTTTTT. Protein sequence: CASRFPEGGDEKLFF.

The chain couples TRBV6-1 to TRBJ2-7; D unclear. Per the germline V gene, CDR1 is MNHNS and CDR2 is SASEGT. This CDR3 has 14 residues. Trimming pared 2 bases from V and 2 bases from J, leaving 10 bases between. The CDR3 nucleotides read TGTGCCAGCAGTGAACCAGGTCCTCCCTACGAGCAGTACTTC. Translation gives CASSEPGPPYEQYF.

V is TRBV2 and J is TRBJ2-1, with D hard to call. Germline lookup yields CDR1 SNHLY and CDR2 FYNNEI. There are 13 residues in the CDR3. V was cut by 7 bases and J by 0 bases, with 7 bases left in between. CDR3 in DNA: TGTGCCAGCACTGTGCTCTCCTACAATGAGCAGTTCTTC. This encodes CASTVLSYNEQFF. Full variable domain (outside the CDR3, taken from reference TRBV2 and TRBJ2-1): EPEVTQTPSHQVTQMGQEVILRCVPISNHLYFYWYRQILGQKVEFLVSFYNNEISEKSEIFDDQFSVERPDGSNFTLKIRSTKLEDSAMYFCASTVLSYNEQFFGPGTRLTVL.

The chain links TRBV4-1 to TRBJ2-1; D call uncertain. The CDR3 spans 16 residues. V dropped 2 bases and J dropped 0 bases, with 11 bases sitting between them. The germline V gene has CDR1 MGHRA and CDR2 YSYEKL. CDR3 in amino acids: CASSQRARSSYNEQFF. The CDR3 nucleotides are TGCGCCAGCAGCCAACGGGCGCGAAGCTCCTACAATGAGCAGTTCTTC.

The chain has TRBV7-9 and TRBJ1-5; D is possibly TRBD1 (5 bases). Trimming pared 3 bases from V and 5 bases from J, leaving 14 bases between. There are 15 residues in the CDR3. Germline loops: CDR1 SEHNR, CDR2 FQNEAQ (reference sequence). The CDR3 is CASSLGGEGDQPQHF. DNA of the CDR3: TGTGCCAGCAGCTTGGGGGGTGAAGGGGATCAGCCCCAGCATTTT.

This clonotype was counted a single time. This chain links TRBV6-5 with TRBJ1-6; weak D call: TRBD1 (5 bases). The CDR3 is 16 residues long. Germline CDR1 reads MNHEY; CDR2 reads SVGAGI. V lost 6 bases to trimming and J lost 7 bases, with 19 bases between them. The CDR3 is CASRSADSPRNSPLHF. The DNA of the CDR3 is TGTGCCAGCAGATCGGCCGACAGTCCTCGGAATTCACCCCTCCACTTT.

This rearrangement joins TRBV2 to TRBJ2-5, with D possibly being TRBD1 (5 bases). CDR1 and CDR2 (germline): SNHLY, FYNNEI. There are 12 residues in the CDR3. Trimming cost V 7 bases and J 1 base, with 7 bases left between them. The CDR3 spells CASNRFQETQYF. The CDR3 nucleotides are TGTGCCAGCAACAGGTTCCAAGAGACCCAGTACTTC.

This clonotype showed up many times. CDR3 sequence (DNA): TGTGCCAGCAGCCCCAGTCGGCATACGCAGTATTTT. Its translation is CASSPSRHTQYF. J is TRBJ2-3 and V is TRBV6-5; no definite D call. The CDR3 has 12 residues. Trimming removed 6 bases at V and 7 bases at J, with 11 bases between. The germline V gene has CDR1 MNHEY and CDR2 SVGAGI.

The V gene is TRBV12-3 or TRBV12-4, the J gene TRBJ1-4, with D maybe TRBD1 (6 bases). V was clipped by 5 bases and J by 6 bases, with 16 bases between them. This CDR3 has 15 amino acids. CDR3 in amino acids: CASSDPGHGDEKLFF. DNA of the CDR3: TGTGCCAGCAGTGACCCGGGACATGGAGATGAAAAACTGTTTTTT.

The chain joins TRBV29-1 to TRBJ2-1; D not certain. Germline values: CDR1 SQVTM, CDR2 ANQGSEA. The V end lost 3 bases, the J end lost 13 bases, and 16 bases lay between the germline ends. The length of the CDR3 is 12 residues. The CDR3 spells CSVELGEATQFF. CDR3 coding DNA: TGCAGCGTTGAGTTAGGAGAAGCGACCCAGTTCTTC.

The chain combines TRBV7-2 with TRBJ2-5; tentative D call: TRBD2 (5 bases). V lost 0 bases, J lost 5 bases, and 13 bases lay in between. The CDR3 is 15 residues long. CDR1 SGHTA and CDR2 FQGNSA come from the germline V gene. DNA of the CDR3: TGTGCCAGCAGCTTAGCGAATCGGGGTGATGAGACCCAGTACTTC. Amino acids: CASSLANRGDETQYF.

This chain connects TRBV12-3 or TRBV12-4 to TRBJ1-5, with 7 bases identical to TRBD1. The CDR3 extends over 15 amino acids. The J segment lost 6 bases and the V segment lost 4 bases, leaving 9 bases of the junction unmatched. CDR3: CASSSEGAGGQPQHF. The CDR3 nucleotides are TGTGCCAGCAGTTCGGAGGGGGCAGGGGGTCAGCCCCAGCATTTT.

In its sample, this clonotype was seen a few times. The CDR3 is CASTASLGGANTEAFF. DNA for the CDR3: TGTGCCAGCACCGCTTCTCTGGGGGGTGCGAACACTGAAGCTTTCTTT. J is TRBJ1-1 and V is TRBV27, with D possibly matching TRBD1 (5 bases). The germline V gene has CDR1 MNHEY and CDR2 SMNVEV (reference sequence). The length of the CDR3 is 16 residues. V was cut by 7 bases and J by 1 base, with 19 bases left in between.

The chain recombines TRBV9 with TRBJ1-1, with D tentatively TRBD1 (6 bases). This CDR3 contains 18 residues. The germline V and J ends were trimmed by 0 bases and 4 bases, with 22 bases remaining between them. The germline V gene encodes CDR1 SGDLS and CDR2 YYNGEE. The CDR3, as DNA: TGTGCCAGCAGCGTAGCTTTAGGGGGACGGGGAGGTAGCACTGAAGCTTTCTTT. Translation gives CASSVALGGRGGSTEAFF.

The chain is built from TRBV6-2 or TRBV6-3 and TRBJ1-5, with D perhaps TRBD1 (5 bases). The CDR3 length is 15 residues. The germline V and J ends were trimmed by 5 bases and 7 bases, with 18 bases remaining between them. Germline V lookup: CDR1 MNHEY, CDR2 SVGEGT. In nucleotides, the CDR3 is TGTGCCAGCAGTAGGGCCCCCACAGGCGGCCAGCCCCAGCATTTT. This gives the protein CASSRAPTGGQPQHF.

This clonotype was observed a handful of times. The rearrangement uses TRBV27 and TRBJ2-3; the match to TRBD2 covers 11 bases. This CDR3 is built from 14 residues. J was trimmed by 6 bases and V by 3 bases; bases with no gene match: 2. CDR1 is MNHEY and CDR2 is SMNVEV in the germline V gene (reference sequence). The CDR3 is CASSFLAGGDTQYF. CDR3 coding DNA: TGTGCCAGCAGTTTTCTAGCGGGGGGCGATACGCAGTATTTT.

The chain couples TRBV14 to TRBJ2-2; D gene uncertain. Trimming removed 0 bases from V and 1 base from J, with 12 bases in between. The germline V gene encodes CDR1 SGHDN and CDR2 FVKESK. This CDR3 has 17 amino acids. The CDR3 protein is CASSQDEGGVNTGELFF. DNA for the CDR3: TGTGCCAGCAGCCAAGATGAAGGTGGAGTGAACACCGGGGAGCTGTTTTTT.

This chain links TRBV14 with TRBJ2-7; D may be TRBD1 (5 bases). Germline CDR1 SGHDN, CDR2 FVKESK. V was pared by 0 bases and J by 2 bases, with 14 bases between. This CDR3 spans 16 amino acids. The CDR3 DNA follows: TGTGCCAGCAGCCAAGACCAGGGTTCAATTCCCTACGAGCAGTACTTC. Protein: CASSQDQGSIPYEQYF.

The V call is TRBV29-1, the J call TRBJ2-7, with 7 bases fitting TRBD1. Per germline, CDR1 SQVTM and CDR2 ANQGSEA. This CDR3 spans 12 amino acids. V shed 0 bases and J 6 bases; nucleotides not matched to a gene: 2. The CDR3 reads CSVEDHRGEQYF. CDR3 nucleotide sequence: TGCAGCGTTGAAGATCACAGGGGCGAGCAGTACTTC.

This chain uses TRBV20-1 with TRBJ2-1; D is perhaps TRBD1 or TRBD2 (5 bases each). The germline CDR1 and CDR2 sequences are DFQATT and SNEGSKA (reference sequence). The CDR3 length is 12 residues. Trimming removed 5 bases at V and 7 bases at J, with 12 bases between. CDR3: CSAEPWGNEQFF. For the CDR3, the DNA is TGCAGTGCTGAACCTTGGGGGAATGAGCAGTTCTTC.

This chain joins TRBV10-3 and TRBJ2-7, with D perhaps TRBD1 (6 bases). The CDR3 is 15 amino acids. V was trimmed by 10 bases and J by 4 bases, leaving 23 bases between them. Per the germline V gene, CDR1 is ENHRY and CDR2 is SYGVKD. In DNA, the CDR3 is TGTGCCACTACGACGAGGCTGGGTACAGGGTACGAGCAGTACTTC. Amino acids: CATTTRLGTGYEQYF.

In this sample, this clonotype turned up a few times. The chain uses TRBV7-2 and TRBJ2-7; either TRBD1 or TRBD2 may fit D (5 bases each). The CDR3 has 14 amino acids. Trimming took 5 bases from V and 0 from J, leaving 11 bases between them. CDR1 is SGHTA and CDR2 is FQGNSA in the germline V gene. CDR3 region: CASSRDPISYEQYF. DNA for the CDR3: TGTGCCAGCAGCCGGGACCCAATCTCCTACGAGCAGTACTTC.

V usage is TRBV12-3 or TRBV12-4 and J usage is TRBJ2-1; TRBD2 aligns across 13 bases. CDR3 length: 16 amino acids. The J segment lost 1 base and the V segment lost 7 bases, leaving 4 bases of the junction unmatched. The CDR3 nucleotides are TGTGCCAGCACCGGACTAGCGGGGGTGTCCTACAATGAGCAGTTCTTC. As protein: CASTGLAGVSYNEQFF.

As regards this clonotype: This CDR3 fails to terminate in the conserved phenylalanine or tryptophan, so it likely reflects a read error. The chain couples TRBV20-1 to TRBJ2-1, with D unresolved. V was trimmed by 0 bases and J by 3 bases, leaving 12 bases between them. The CDR3 has 15 residues. Germline V gives CDR1 DFQATT, CDR2 SNEGSKA (reference sequence). CDR3 sequence reads: CSARDLGSFYNEQFS. The CDR3 DNA is TGCAGTGCTAGAGATCTCGGATCCTTCTACAATGAGCAGTTCTCC.